This T cell receptor beta chain was observed in a study of cytomegalovirus exposure and HLA in healthy donors. Study-level findings and limits: Several of the most significant clusters appeared, in a later analysis, to be linked to common viral pathogens. Most sequenced TCRs were rare (though some public TCRs occurred in many donors). Prior analysis indicated that the majority of TCR beta V segments exhibited productivity approximately 87% or approximately 30% of the time. One variant, a missense change in DCLRE1C, was linked in a later analysis to TCR beta V- and J-gene trimming.

Trimming at V came to 6 bases and at J to 6 bases, leaving 13 bases not matched to a gene. The CDR3 covers 18 residues. Germline V gene data show CDR1 as MDHEN and CDR2 as SYDVKM. Points on this clone: Its antigen is undetermined.

PCR amplification relied on 60 Vbeta primers (plus 13 Jbeta primers). Profiling relied on immunoSEQ multiplex PCR, and the TCRdb table lists in-frame clones only, not all of them. This table holds 130,000 to 150,000 clones, 68% found once. The sample comprised PBMCs. This chain links TRBV28 with TRBJ2-1, with 14 bases matching TRBD2. The sequence was collected from a man between 60 and 70 years old in good health and CMV-seronegative. The DNA for the CDR3 is TGTGCCAGCAGCCCCCGGAGGGGACTAGCGGGAGTGGTCAATGAGCAGTTCTTC. Amino acid sequence: CASSPRRGLAGVVNEQFF.